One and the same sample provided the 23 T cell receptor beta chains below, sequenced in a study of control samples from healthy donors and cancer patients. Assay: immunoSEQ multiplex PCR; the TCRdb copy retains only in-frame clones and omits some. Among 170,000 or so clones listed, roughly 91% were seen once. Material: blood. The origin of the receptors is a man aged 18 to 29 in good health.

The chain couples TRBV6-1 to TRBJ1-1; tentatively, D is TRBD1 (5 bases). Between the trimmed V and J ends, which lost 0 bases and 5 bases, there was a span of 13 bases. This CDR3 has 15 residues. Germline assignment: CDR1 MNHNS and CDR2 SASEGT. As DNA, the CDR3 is TGTGCCAGCAGTGAAGCTACGGGTTGGGGGACTGAAGCTTTCTTT. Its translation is CASSEATGWGTEAFF.

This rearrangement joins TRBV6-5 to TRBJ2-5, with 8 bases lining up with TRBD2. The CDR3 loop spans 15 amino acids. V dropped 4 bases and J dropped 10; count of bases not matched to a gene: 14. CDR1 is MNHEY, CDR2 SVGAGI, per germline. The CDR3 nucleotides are TGTGCCAGCAGTTTGAGCGGGGGCCCGGCCTTGTACCAGTACTTC. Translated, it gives CASSLSGGPALYQYF.

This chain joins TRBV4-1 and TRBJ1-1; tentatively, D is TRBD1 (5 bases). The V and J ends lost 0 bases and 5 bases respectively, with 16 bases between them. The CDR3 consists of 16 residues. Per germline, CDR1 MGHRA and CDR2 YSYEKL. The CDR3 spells CASSQDPGTPGTEAFF. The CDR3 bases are TGCGCCAGCAGCCAAGATCCCGGGACCCCGGGGACTGAAGCTTTCTTT.

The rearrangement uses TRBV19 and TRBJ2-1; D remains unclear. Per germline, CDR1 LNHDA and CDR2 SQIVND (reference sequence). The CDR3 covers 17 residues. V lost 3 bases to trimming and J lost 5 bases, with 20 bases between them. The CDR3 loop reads CASSIGWQRSLHNEQFF. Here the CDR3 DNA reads TGTGCCAGTAGTATCGGCTGGCAGCGCTCTCTTCACAATGAGCAGTTCTTC.

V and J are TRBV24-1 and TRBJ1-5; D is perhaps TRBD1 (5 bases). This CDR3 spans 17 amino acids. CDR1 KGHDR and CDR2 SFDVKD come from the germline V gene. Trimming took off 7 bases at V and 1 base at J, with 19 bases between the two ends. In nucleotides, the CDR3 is TGTGCCACCAGCTTAAAGGGGCGAAGTAGAAGCAATCAGCCCCAGCATTTT. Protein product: CATSLKGRSRSNQPQHF.

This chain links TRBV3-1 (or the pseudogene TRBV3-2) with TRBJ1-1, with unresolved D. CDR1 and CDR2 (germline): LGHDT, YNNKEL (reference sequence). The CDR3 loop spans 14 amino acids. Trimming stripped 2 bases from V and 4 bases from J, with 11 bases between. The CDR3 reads CASSQLRWGTEAFF. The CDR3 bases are TGTGCCAGCAGCCAATTAAGGTGGGGCACTGAAGCTTTCTTT.

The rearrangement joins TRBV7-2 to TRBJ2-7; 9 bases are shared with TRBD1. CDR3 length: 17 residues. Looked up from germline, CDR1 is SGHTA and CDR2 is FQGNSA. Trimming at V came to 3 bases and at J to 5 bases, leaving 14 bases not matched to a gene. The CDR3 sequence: CASSLATPGTGWHEQYF. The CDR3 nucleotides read TGTGCCAGCAGCTTGGCGACCCCCGGGACAGGGTGGCACGAGCAGTACTTC.

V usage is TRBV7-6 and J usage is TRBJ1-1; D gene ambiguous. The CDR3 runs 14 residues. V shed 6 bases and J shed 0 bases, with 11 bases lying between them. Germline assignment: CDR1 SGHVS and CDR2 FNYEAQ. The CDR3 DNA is TGTGCCAGCAGTCTAAACACGTTGAACACTGAAGCTTTCTTT. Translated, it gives CASSLNTLNTEAFF.

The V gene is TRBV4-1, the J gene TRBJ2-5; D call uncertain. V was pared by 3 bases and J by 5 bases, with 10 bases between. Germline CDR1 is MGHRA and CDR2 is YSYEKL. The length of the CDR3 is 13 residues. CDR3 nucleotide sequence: TGCGCCAGCAGCCAGGCCCCCGTGGAGACCCAGTACTTC. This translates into CASSQAPVETQYF.

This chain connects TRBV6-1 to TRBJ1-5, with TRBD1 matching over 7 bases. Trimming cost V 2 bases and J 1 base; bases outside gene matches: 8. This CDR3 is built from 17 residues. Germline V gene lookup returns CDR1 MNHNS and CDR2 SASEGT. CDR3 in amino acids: CASSENRQGMSNQPQHF. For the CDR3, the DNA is TGTGCCAGCAGTGAAAATCGACAGGGTATGAGCAATCAGCCCCAGCATTTT.

This chain's CDR3 is CASSEIQGVSYNEQFF. CDR3 DNA sequence: TGTGCCAGCAGTGAAATTCAAGGGGTCTCCTACAATGAGCAGTTCTTC. The chain employs TRBV6-1 and TRBJ2-1, with a weak D call TRBD1 (5 bases). CDR1 is MNHNS and CDR2 is SASEGT in the germline V gene. This CDR3 has 16 amino acids. Trimming left V 2 bases short and J 0 bases short, with 11 bases between.

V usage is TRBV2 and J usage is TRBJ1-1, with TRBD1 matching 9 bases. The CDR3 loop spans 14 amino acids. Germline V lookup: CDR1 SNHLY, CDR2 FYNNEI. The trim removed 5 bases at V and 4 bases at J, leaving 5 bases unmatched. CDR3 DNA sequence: TGTGCCAGCAGTACAGGGGGCCCCGGCACTGAAGCTTTCTTT. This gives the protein CASSTGGPGTEAFF.

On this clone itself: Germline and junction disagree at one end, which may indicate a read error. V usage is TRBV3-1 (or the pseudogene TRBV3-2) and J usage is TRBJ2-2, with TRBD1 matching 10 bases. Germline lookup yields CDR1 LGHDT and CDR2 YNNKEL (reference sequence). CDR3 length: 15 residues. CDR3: CASTQRTGGFGELFF. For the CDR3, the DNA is TGTGCCAGCACCCAAAGGACAGGGGGGTTCGGGGAGCTGTTTTTT.

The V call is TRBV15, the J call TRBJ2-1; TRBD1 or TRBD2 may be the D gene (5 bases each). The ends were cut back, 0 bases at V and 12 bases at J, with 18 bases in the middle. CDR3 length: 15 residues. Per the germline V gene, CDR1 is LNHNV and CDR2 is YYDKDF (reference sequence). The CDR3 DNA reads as TGTGCCACCAGCAGAGAAGGGTTTAAGAGGGGCTGGCAGTTCTTC. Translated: CATSREGFKRGWQFF.

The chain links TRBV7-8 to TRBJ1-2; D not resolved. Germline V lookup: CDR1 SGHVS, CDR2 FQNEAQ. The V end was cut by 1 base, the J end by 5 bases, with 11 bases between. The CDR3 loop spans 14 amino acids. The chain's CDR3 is CASSLEGSTYGYTF. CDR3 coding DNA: TGTGCCAGCAGCTTAGAAGGCAGTACTTATGGCTACACCTTC.

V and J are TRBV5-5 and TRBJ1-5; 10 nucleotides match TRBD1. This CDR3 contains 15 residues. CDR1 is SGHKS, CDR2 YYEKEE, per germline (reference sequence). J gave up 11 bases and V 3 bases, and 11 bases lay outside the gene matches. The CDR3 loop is CASSSTGGGALAQHF. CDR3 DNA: TGTGCCAGCAGCTCGACAGGGGGCGGTGCATTGGCCCAGCATTTT.

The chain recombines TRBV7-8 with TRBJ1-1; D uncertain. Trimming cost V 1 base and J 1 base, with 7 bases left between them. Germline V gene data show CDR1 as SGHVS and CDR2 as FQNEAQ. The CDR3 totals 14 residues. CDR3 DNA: TGTGCCAGCAGCTTAGAACGGGGGAACACTGAAGCTTTCTTT. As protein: CASSLERGNTEAFF.

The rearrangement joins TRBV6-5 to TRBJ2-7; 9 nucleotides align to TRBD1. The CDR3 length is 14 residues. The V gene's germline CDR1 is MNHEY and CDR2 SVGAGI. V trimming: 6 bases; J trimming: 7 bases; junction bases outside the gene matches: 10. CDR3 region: CASSLGQGTGEQYF. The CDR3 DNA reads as TGTGCCAGCAGCCTCGGACAGGGGACGGGGGAGCAGTACTTC.

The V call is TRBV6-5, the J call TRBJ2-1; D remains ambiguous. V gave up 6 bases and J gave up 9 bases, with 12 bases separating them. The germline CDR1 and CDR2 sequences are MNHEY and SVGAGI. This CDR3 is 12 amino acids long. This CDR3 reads CASRQSPAEQFF. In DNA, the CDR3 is TGTGCCAGCAGACAAAGCCCGGCTGAGCAGTTCTTC.

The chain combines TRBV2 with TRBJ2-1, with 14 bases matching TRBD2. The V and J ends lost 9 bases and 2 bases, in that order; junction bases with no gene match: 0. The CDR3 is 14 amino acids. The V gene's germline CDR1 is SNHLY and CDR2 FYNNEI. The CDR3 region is CARTSGGAYNEQFF. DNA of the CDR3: TGTGCCAGGACTAGCGGGGGGGCCTACAATGAGCAGTTCTTC.

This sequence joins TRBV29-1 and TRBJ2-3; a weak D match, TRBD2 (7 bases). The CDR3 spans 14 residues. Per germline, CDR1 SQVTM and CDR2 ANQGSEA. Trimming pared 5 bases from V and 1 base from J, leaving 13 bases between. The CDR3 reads CSVQGGGRTDTQYF. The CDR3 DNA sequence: TGCAGCGTTCAGGGAGGGGGGCGCACAGATACGCAGTATTTT.

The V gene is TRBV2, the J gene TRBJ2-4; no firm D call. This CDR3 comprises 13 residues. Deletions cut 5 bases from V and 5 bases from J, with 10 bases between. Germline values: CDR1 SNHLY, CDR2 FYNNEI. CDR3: CASSRSAENIQYF. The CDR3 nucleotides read TGTGCCAGCAGTAGGAGTGCCGAAAACATTCAGTACTTC.

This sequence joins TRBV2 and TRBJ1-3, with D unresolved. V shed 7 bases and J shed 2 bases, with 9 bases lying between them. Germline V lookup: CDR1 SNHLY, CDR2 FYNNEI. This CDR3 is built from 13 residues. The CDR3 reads CASKVDPGNTIYF. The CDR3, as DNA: TGTGCCAGCAAGGTGGACCCTGGAAACACCATATATTTT.